Below, one T cell receptor beta chain is given with its context. No antigen is known for it. The entry originates in a study of shared clonotypes between healthy human individuals. Across the whole study: Aged between 18 and 49, the donors were a couple of women and a few men. Regarding the study as a whole: Though the depth was large, rarefaction showed that sorted-subset sequencing was incomplete.

The assay was carried out at the deep level. Clones were read by immunoSEQ multiplex PCR, and TCRdb kept only the in-frame ones, dropping some. This sample has about 380,000 clones, with 90% to 98% found just once. CDR3 length equals 14 residues. V shed 8 bases, J shed 2 bases, and the junction held 6 bases outside the gene matches. Germline assignment: CDR1 MNHEY and CDR2 SMNVEV (reference sequence). The chain recombines TRBV27 with TRBJ2-1; TRBD2 agrees at 7 bases. The sequenced material came from memory CD8+ T cells sorted from blood. Subset denoted: CD45RO+ cells pooled with CCR7-negative TemRA cells. The source is a man aged 25-40 years in good health. CDR3 bases: TGTGCCAGCGCCTCAAGCGGGACCTACAATGAGCAGTTCTTC. Amino acids: CASASSGTYNEQFF.